Listed below are T cell receptor beta chains from one sample, sequenced in a study of OX40 agonist ivuxolimab in advanced cancers. The assay was immunoSEQ multiplex PCR, and TCRdb's table has in-frame clones only and misses some. This sample has about 70,000 clones; approximately 85% occur once, and the top ten carry 6.5% to 7.5%. The sequencing used CD4+ or CD8+ T cells sorted from blood, collected in a trial of the OX40 agonist ivuxolimab. These TCRs come from an adult with an advanced solid tumor such as melanoma, head and neck, liver or kidney cancer. Both conserved end residues are trimmed from each CDR3.

J gene: TRBJ1-2; V gene: TRBV5-1; CDR3 protein: ASSLDDGGYT
J gene: TRBJ1-1; V gene: TRBV28; CDR3 protein: ASTGARQGKNTEAF
J gene: TRBJ2-7; V gene: TRBV6-1; CDR3 protein: ASNRGSSYEQY
J gene: TRBJ1-2; V gene: TRBV30; CDR3 protein: ACRTGDYGYT
J gene: TRBJ2-7; V gene: TRBV6-5; CDR3 protein: ASRSLAGGQYEQY
J gene: TRBJ2-1; V gene: TRBV27; CDR3 protein: ASSSRTGIYNEQF
J gene: TRBJ2-3; V gene: TRBV2; CDR3 protein: ATRTGWNTQY
J gene: TRBJ1-1; V gene: TRBV30; CDR3 protein: AWNRGLNTEAF
J gene: TRBJ1-4; V gene: TRBV30; CDR3 protein: AWIQQGMGEKLF
J gene: TRBJ1-1; V gene: TRBV27; CDR3 protein: ASSFLGVGTEAF
J gene: TRBJ2-5; V gene: TRBV7-2; CDR3 protein: ASNPGGGGVTQY
J gene: TRBJ1-6; V gene: TRBV11-2; CDR3 protein: ASRRGGESPLH
J gene: TRBJ1-2; V gene: TRBV18; CDR3 protein: ASSPWDSHGYT
J gene: TRBJ1-6; V gene: TRBV18; CDR3 protein: ASSSGTGNSPLH
J gene: TRBJ2-5; V gene: TRBV10-3; CDR3 protein: AISGTSGREETQY
J gene: TRBJ2-3; V gene: TRBV4-2; CDR3 protein: ASSQEISGGWTDTQY
J gene: TRBJ2-7; V gene: TRBV27; CDR3 protein: ASSRTSGGSYEQY
J gene: TRBJ2-1; V gene: TRBV7-6; CDR3 protein: ASSSISGSSYNEQF
J gene: TRBJ2-2; V gene: TRBV5-1; CDR3 protein: ASSPGYSTGELF
J gene: TRBJ1-3; V gene: TRBV2; CDR3 protein: ASRVNTIY
J gene: TRBJ1-2; V gene: TRBV14; CDR3 protein: ASSRGLGKVVGYT
J gene: TRBJ1-2; V gene: TRBV30; CDR3 protein: AWSAGTRGYT
J gene: TRBJ2-7; V gene: TRBV20-1; CDR3 protein: SAKGSDEQY
J gene: TRBJ1-5; V gene: TRBV30; CDR3 protein: AWSRDSSNQPQH
J gene: TRBJ1-1; V gene: TRBV27; CDR3 protein: ASSGTGDTEAF
J gene: TRBJ2-1; V gene: TRBV7-3; CDR3 protein: ASSRNPETSQF
J gene: TRBJ2-3; V gene: TRBV7-3; CDR3 protein: ASSLQGTSGTDTQY
J gene: TRBJ1-5; V gene: TRBV5-6; CDR3 protein: ASSYRAGGSVGNQPQH
J gene: TRBJ1-4; V gene: TRBV6-1; CDR3 protein: ASRRQGAGEKLF
J gene: TRBJ2-1; V gene: TRBV27; CDR3 protein: ASSSSGNEQF
J gene: TRBJ2-3; V gene: TRBV11-2; CDR3 protein: ASTRGGWTTDTQY
J gene: TRBJ1-3; V gene: TRBV5-1; CDR3 protein: ASSLGLDGQGAGNTIY
J gene: TRBJ2-1; V gene: TRBV7-2; CDR3 protein: ASSSGLAGGLEQF
J gene: TRBJ1-2; V gene: TRBV9; CDR3 protein: ASSVVVGGTSTYGYT
J gene: TRBJ1-4; V gene: TRBV30; CDR3 protein: AWSTTRQGGKEKLF
J gene: TRBJ2-5; V gene: TRBV30; CDR3 protein: AWSAKSGETQY
J gene: TRBJ1-5; V gene: TRBV5-8; CDR3 protein: ASSRDRGRNQPQH
J gene: TRBJ2-6; V gene: TRBV11-3; CDR3 protein: ASSLDLVRGAPSGANVLT
J gene: TRBJ1-5; V gene: TRBV27; CDR3 protein: ATRPGTGVSNQPQH
J gene: TRBJ2-2; V gene: TRBV27; CDR3 protein: ASSAGTLFPGELF
J gene: TRBJ1-1; V gene: TRBV4-1; CDR3 protein: ASSQDLTTGRTEAF
J gene: TRBJ1-5; V gene: TRBV25-1; CDR3 protein: ASSGGGNQPQH